This T cell receptor beta chain emerged from a study of blood T cell repertoires in COVID-19 (TCRdb year 2020). Background for the entire study: Samples from collaborators originated in the United States, Italy and Spain and spanned both the acute and convalescent phases of COVID-19. Where available, HLA class I and class II types were taken from metadata supplied by the sample provider and were not determined by assay-based typing. The dataset comprised deeply sampled blood TCRbeta repertoires from subjects exposed to, actively infected with, or recovered from COVID-19. Samples were obtained from the ongoing ImmuneRACE study (first 160 participants) and from 1,254 subjects provided by 6 global collaborators. The sample metadata nearly always contained a de-identified subject ID, COVID-19 status, age in years and sex. The repertoires were released in a freely available public database intended as a resource for research on the immune response to SARS-CoV-2. The prospective study material was composed of cDNA or gDNA derived from T cells, B-cell-depleted T cells, or PBMCs. General findings and caveats noted by the study authors: The amount of clinical and demographic metadata varied by source and participant and was provided uncurated.

TCRbeta CDR3 regions were amplified from genomic DNA using the immunoSEQ Assay, a bias-controlled multiplex PCR. In the authors' own workflow: Nucleated cell counts per sample were estimated from amplification of reference gene primers within the assay. Sequence reads were collapsed and filtered to measure the absolute abundance of every unique TCRbeta CDR3 rearrangement. For each sample, productive Simpson clonality was calculated by taking the square root of Simpson's diversity index across productive rearrangements. TCRdb re-hosts the immuneACCESS table, in-frame sequences only. Its copies lack some clones; in the studies checked, an unresolved V gene accounts for under half of them, and the cause for the rest is not known. The DNA was the basis for D and trimming; V, J and clone size are from that table. The sample records about 330,000 clones, 70% to 90% of which are singletons. The ten most abundant clones make up roughly 6.7% of the sample.

Samples from volunteer blood donors who had recovered from COVID-19 were contributed by a second Seattle source. Collaborating institutions collected whole blood in K2EDTA tubes following their own protocols. Collaborator samples were shipped for TCRbeta analysis as frozen whole blood, isolated PBMCs, or DNA extracted from either sample type. Comments on this clone: Its binding antigen is unknown. No base-level quality is on record; no much larger clone is a single base apart.

From a lookup of the germline V gene (reference sequence), CDR1 and CDR2 are LNHDA and SQIVND. Trimming removed 5 bases from V and 3 bases from J, leaving 13 bases between the germline ends. The CDR3 runs 15 residues from the cysteine to the phenylalanine. The CDR3 DNA has 45 bases and is translated from base 1. In this chain, TRBV19 is recombined with TRBJ2-2; a weak D assignment points to TRBD1 (6 bases agree). Sequences were obtained from peripheral blood. This TCR was sampled from a man aged 18 to 30 who had recovered from COVID-19. For the CDR3, the sequence is CASSPRTEHTGELFF. The sequenced DNA is TGTGCCAGTAGTCCCAGGACAGAGCACACCGGGGAGCTGTTTTTT.